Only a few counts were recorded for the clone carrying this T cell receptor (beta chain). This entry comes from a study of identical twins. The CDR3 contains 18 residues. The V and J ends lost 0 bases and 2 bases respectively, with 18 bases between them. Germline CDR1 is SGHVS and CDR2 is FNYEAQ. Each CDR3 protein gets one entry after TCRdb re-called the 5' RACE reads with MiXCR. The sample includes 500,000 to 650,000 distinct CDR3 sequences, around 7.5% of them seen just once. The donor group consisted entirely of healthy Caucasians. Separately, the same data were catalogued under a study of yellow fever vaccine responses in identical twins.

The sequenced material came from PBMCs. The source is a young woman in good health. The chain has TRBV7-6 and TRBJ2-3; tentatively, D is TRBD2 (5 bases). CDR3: CASSLASPLASPTDTQYF. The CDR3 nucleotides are TGTGCCAGCAGCTTAGCTAGTCCCTTAGCGAGTCCCACAGATACGCAGTATTTT.